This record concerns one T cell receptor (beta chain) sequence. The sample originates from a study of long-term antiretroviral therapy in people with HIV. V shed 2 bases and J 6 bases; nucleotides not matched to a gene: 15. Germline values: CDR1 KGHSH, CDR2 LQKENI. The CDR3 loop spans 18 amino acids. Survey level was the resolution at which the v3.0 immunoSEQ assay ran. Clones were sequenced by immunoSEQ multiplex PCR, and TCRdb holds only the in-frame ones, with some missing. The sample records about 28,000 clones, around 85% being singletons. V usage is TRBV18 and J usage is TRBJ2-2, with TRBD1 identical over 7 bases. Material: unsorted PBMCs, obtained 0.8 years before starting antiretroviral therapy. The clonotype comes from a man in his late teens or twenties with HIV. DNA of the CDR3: TGTGCCAGCTCACCAACGAGACAGGGATCCTCGGGACCCGGGGAGCTGTTTTTT. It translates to CASSPTRQGSSGPGELFF.